What follows describes a single T cell receptor beta chain. The target antigen is unknown. Cells sorted by CD45RO/CCR7/CD25/CD127/CD95/CD27 comprised CD4+ naive, central memory, regulatory and stem cell-like memory cells. This entry comes from a study of beta chain features in type 1 diabetes. Study-level findings and limits: Over-representation of high TCR-expressing cells was a possible consequence of cDNA sequencing.

The investigators reverse transcribed all of the isolated RNA, so they sequenced expressed TCRB transcripts. Some clones are missing from TCRdb's copy, which holds only in-frame ones; the method was immunoSEQ multiplex PCR. The sample carries some 150,000 clones, 6.9% recorded once. Trimming cost V 6 bases and J 7 bases; bases outside gene matches: 9. The CDR3 has 14 amino acids. Germline lookup yields CDR1 LNHDA and CDR2 SQIVND (reference sequence). This chain links TRBV19 with TRBJ1-1, with 9 bases aligning to TRBD1. This clonotype was sampled from a woman aged 25 to 39 in good health. Sequencing used central memory CD4+ T cells from blood. CDR3 loop: CASSSRDRVYEAFF. The CDR3 DNA follows: TGTGCCAGTAGCAGCCGGGACAGGGTCTATGAAGCTTTCTTT.